In this sample, the clone carrying this T cell receptor beta chain is medium-sized. TCRdb's copy holds only in-frame clones and misses some; the assay was immunoSEQ multiplex PCR. Of about 10,000 clones listed, more than 70% were seen once; the top ten hold 9.5% to 13%. CDR3 length: 14 amino acids. CDR1 SGDLS and CDR2 YYNGEE come from the germline V gene. V gave up 4 bases and J gave up 7 bases, with 17 bases separating them. This record belongs to a study of sequential checkpoint blockade in melanoma. Study summary: First-line arms were nivolumab then ipilimumab, or the reverse, randomized 1:1.

Stated treatment: randomized to nivolumab then ipilimumab (arm A) or the reverse (arm B). None of the patients previously received DNA-damaging chemotherapy. From thawed PBMCs, live CD3+CD8+ cells negative for CD19 and CD56 were sorted. The source material was CD8+ T cells sorted from blood (inferred from file names), sampled from a patient given nivolumab and ipilimumab in sequence. V and J are TRBV9 and TRBJ1-2; D is perhaps TRBD1 (6 bases). This sequence was found in a human donor with melanoma. CDR3 DNA: TGTGCCAGCAGCCCAAGGACAGACAGCTCTGGCTACACCTTC. As protein: CASSPRTDSSGYTF.